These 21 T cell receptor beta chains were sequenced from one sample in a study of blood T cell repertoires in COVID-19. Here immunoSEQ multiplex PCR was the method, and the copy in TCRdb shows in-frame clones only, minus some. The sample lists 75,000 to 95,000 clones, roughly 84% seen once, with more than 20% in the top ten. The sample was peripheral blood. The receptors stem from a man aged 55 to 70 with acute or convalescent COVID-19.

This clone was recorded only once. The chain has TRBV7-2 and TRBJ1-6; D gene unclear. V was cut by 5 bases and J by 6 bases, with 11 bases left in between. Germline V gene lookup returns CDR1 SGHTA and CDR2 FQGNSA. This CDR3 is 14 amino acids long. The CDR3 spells CASSQTWVNSPLHF. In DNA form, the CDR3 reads TGTGCCAGCAGCCAGACTTGGGTTAATTCACCCCTCCACTTT.

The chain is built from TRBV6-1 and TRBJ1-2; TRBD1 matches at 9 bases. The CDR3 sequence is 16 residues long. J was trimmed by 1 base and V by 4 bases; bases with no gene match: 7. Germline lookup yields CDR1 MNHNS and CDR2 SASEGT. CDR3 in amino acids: CASSGGTGIINYGYTF. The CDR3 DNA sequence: TGTGCCAGCAGTGGTGGGACAGGGATAATTAACTATGGCTACACCTTC.

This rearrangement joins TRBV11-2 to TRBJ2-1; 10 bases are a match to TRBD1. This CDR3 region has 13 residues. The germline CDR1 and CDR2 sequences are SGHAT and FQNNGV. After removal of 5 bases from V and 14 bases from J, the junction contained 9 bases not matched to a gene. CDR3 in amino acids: CASSPDGDRGKFF. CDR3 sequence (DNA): TGTGCCAGCAGCCCTGATGGGGACAGGGGTAAGTTCTTC.

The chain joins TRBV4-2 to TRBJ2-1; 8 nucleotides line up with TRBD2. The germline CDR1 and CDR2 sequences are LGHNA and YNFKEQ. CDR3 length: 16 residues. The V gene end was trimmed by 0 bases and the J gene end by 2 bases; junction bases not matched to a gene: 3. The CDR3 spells CASSQDKGLAYNEQFF. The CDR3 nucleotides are TGTGCCAGCAGCCAAGATAAGGGACTAGCCTACAATGAGCAGTTCTTC.

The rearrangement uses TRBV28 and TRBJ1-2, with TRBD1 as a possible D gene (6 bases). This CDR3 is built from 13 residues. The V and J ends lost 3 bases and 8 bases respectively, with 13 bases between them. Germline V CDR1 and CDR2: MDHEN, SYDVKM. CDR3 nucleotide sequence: TGTGCCAGCAGTTTTTGGGGGCGAAGAGGCTACACCTTC. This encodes CASSFWGRRGYTF.

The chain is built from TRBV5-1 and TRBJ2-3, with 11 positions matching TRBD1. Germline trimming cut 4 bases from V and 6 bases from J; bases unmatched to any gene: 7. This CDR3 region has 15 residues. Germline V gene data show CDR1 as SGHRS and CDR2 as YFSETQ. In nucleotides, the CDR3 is TGCGCCAGCAGCCCCGGGACAGGGGGTTCGGATACGCAGTATTTT. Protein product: CASSPGTGGSDTQYF.

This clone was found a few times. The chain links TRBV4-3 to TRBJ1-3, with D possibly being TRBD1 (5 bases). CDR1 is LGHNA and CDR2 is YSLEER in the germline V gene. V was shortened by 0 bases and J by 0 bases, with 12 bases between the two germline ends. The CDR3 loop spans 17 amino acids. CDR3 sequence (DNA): TGCGCCAGCAGCCAAGAGAGGGGAGGATTCTCTGGAAACACCATATATTTT. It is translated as CASSQERGGFSGNTIYF.

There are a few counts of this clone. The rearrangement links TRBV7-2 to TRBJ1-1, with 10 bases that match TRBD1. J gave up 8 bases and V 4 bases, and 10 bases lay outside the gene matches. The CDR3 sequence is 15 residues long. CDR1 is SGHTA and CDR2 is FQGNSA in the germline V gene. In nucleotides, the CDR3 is TGTGCCAGCAGCTATTCCGGGACAGGGGTAGGGGAAGCTTTCTTT. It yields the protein CASSYSGTGVGEAFF.

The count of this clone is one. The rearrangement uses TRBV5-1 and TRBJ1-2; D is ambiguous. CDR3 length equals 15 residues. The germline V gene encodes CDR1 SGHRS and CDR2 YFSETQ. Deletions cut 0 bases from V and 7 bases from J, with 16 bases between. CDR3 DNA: TGCGCCAGCAGCTTGGATCCGCAGACTTTAGGTGGCTACACCTTC. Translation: CASSLDPQTLGGYTF.

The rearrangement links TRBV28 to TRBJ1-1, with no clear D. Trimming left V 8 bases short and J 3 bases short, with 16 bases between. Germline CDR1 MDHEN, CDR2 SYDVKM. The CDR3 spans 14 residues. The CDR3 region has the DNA TGTGCCAGCGTTAATGCGGGTCAGGACACTGAAGCTTTCTTT. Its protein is CASVNAGQDTEAFF.

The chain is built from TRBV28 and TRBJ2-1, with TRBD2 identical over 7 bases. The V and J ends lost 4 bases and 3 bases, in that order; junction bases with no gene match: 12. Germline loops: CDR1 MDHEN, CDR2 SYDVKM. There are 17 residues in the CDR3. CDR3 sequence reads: CASSSELATGFYNEQFF. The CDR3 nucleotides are TGTGCCAGCAGTTCCGAACTAGCGACCGGCTTCTACAATGAGCAGTTCTTC.

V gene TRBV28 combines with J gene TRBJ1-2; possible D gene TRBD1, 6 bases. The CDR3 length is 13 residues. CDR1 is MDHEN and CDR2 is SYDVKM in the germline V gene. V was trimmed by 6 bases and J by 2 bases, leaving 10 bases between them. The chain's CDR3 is CASSPTGNYGYTF. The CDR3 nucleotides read TGTGCCAGCAGCCCTACAGGGAACTATGGCTACACCTTC.

CDR3 amino acids: CACSPQGGDGYTF. In DNA form, the CDR3 reads TGTGCCTGTTCACCTCAGGGTGGGGATGGCTACACCTTC. The chain couples TRBV30 to TRBJ1-2; D is perhaps TRBD1 (5 bases). The CDR3 loop spans 13 amino acids. CDR1 and CDR2 (germline): GTSNPN, SVGIG (reference sequence). Trimming left V 6 bases short and J 6 bases short, with 17 bases between.

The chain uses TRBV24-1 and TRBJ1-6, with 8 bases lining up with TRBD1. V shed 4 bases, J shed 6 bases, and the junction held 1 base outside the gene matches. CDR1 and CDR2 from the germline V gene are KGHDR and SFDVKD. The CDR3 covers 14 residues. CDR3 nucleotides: TGTGCCACCAGTGACCAGGGGGCTAATTCACCCCTCCACTTT. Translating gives CATSDQGANSPLHF.

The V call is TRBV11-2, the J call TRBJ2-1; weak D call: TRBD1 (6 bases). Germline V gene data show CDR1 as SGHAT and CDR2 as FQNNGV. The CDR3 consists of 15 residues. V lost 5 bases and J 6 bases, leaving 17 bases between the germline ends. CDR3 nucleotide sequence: TGTGCCAGCAGCCCAACCGGACTCAGGGGCAATGAGCAGTTCTTC. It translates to CASSPTGLRGNEQFF. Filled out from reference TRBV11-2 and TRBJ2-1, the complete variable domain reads EAGVAQSPRYKIIEKRQSVAFWCNPISGHATLYWYQQILGQGPKLLIQFQNNGVVDDSQLPKDRFSAERLKGVDSTLKIQPAKLEDSAVYLCASSPTGLRGNEQFFGPGTRLTVL.

The CDR3 coding sequence is TGTGCCAGCAGTCCCGGACAGGTAAACATTCAGTACTTC. Translation: CASSPGQVNIQYF. The chain couples TRBV28 to TRBJ2-4, with 7 bases aligning to TRBD1. Germline trimming cut 5 bases from V and 6 bases from J; bases unmatched to any gene: 4. CDR3 length equals 13 residues. Germline CDR1 and CDR2: MDHEN and SYDVKM.

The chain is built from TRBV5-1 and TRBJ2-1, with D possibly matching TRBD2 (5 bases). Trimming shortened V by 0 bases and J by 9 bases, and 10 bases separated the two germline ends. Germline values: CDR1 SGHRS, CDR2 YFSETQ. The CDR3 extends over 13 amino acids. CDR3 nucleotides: TGCGCCAGCAGCTTGGTAGCGTCCCCTGAGCAGTTCTTC. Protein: CASSLVASPEQFF.

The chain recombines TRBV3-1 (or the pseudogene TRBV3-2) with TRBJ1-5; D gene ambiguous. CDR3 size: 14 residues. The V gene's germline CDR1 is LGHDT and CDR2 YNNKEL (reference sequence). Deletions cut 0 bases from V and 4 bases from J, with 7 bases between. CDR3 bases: TGTGCCAGCAGCCAAGACACGGAGAATCAGCCCCAGCATTTT. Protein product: CASSQDTENQPQHF.

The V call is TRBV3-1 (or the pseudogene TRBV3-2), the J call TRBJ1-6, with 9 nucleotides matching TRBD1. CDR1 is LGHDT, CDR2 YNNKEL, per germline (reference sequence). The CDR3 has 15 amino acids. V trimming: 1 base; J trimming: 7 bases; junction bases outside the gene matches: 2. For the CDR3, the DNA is TGTGCCAGCAGCCAAGGGGACAGGGCGAATTCACCCCTCCACTTT. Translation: CASSQGDRANSPLHF.

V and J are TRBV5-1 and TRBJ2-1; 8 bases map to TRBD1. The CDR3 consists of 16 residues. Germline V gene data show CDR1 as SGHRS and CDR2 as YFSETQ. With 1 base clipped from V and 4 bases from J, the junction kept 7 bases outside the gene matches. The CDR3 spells CASSLRAGQAYNEQFF. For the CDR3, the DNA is TGCGCCAGCAGCTTGCGGGCGGGACAGGCGTACAATGAGCAGTTCTTC.

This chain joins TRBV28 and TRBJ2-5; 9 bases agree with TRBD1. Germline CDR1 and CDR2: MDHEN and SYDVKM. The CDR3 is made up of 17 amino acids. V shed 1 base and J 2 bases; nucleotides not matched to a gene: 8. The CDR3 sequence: CASSLSSGTGRQETQYF. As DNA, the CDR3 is TGTGCCAGCAGTTTATCATCCGGGACAGGGCGGCAAGAGACCCAGTACTTC.